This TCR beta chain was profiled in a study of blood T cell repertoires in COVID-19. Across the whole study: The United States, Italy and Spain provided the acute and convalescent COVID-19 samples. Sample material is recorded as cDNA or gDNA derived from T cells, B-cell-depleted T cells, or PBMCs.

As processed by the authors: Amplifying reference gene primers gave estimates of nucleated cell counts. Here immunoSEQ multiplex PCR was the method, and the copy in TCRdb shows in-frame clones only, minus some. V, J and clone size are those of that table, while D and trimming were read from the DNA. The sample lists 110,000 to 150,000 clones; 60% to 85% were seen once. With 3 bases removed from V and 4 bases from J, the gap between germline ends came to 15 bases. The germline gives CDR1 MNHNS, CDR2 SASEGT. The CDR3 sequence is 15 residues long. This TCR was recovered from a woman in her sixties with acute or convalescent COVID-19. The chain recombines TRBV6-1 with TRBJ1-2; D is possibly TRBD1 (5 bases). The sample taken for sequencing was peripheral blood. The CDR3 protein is CASSEWEGLGYGYTF. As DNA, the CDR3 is TGTGCCAGCAGTGAGTGGGAGGGGCTGGGCTATGGCTACACCTTC.